These 31 T cell receptor beta chains were all obtained from the same sample, sequenced in a study of cytomegalovirus exposure and HLA in healthy donors. The study ran its PCR with 60 Vbeta and 13 Jbeta primers. Assay: immunoSEQ multiplex PCR; the TCRdb copy retains only in-frame clones and omits some. The table records some 160,000 clones, around 80% of them present only once. Sequences were obtained from PBMCs. The receptors were gathered from a male donor in good health and CMV-seronegative.

The chain employs TRBV7-6 and TRBJ2-1, with TRBD1 matching over 9 bases. V lost 5 bases to trimming and J lost 2 bases; unmatched junction nucleotides: 1. Per germline, CDR1 SGHVS and CDR2 FNYEAQ. This CDR3 is built from 14 residues. CDR3 nucleotide sequence: TGTGCCAGCAGCCGGACAGGGGCCTACAATGAGCAGTTCTTC. Its translation is CASSRTGAYNEQFF.

This clone was seen just once. This CDR3 reads CASSTWGEGREQFF. CDR3 bases: TGTGCCAGCAGCACCTGGGGGGAGGGGAGGGAGCAGTTCTTC. The rearrangement uses TRBV9 and TRBJ2-1; 7 positions agree with TRBD2. V lost 4 bases and J lost 10; bases outside the gene matches: 11. This CDR3 spans 14 amino acids. CDR1 and CDR2 from the germline V gene are SGDLS and YYNGEE.

The CDR3, as DNA: TGCGCCAGCAGCTTGCGGAGCCCGGGACAGGTCCCTAGCACAGATACGCAGTATTTT. This gives the protein CASSLRSPGQVPSTDTQYF. The J gene is TRBJ2-3, the V gene TRBV5-1; 8 bases map to TRBD1. This CDR3 region has 19 residues. From germline, CDR1 is SGHRS and CDR2 YFSETQ. The J segment lost 0 bases and the V segment lost 1 base, leaving 13 bases of the junction unmatched.

The chain combines TRBV28 with TRBJ1-5; tentatively, D is TRBD1 (5 bases). The CDR3 covers 14 residues. The germline gives CDR1 MDHEN, CDR2 SYDVKM. The V end lost 8 bases, the J end lost 6 bases, and 17 bases lay between the germline ends. The CDR3 sequence is CASRSGGVGQPQHF. The CDR3 DNA sequence: TGTGCCAGCCGTTCGGGAGGGGTGGGTCAGCCCCAGCATTTT.

The V and J genes are TRBV9 and TRBJ1-4; D is unresolved. The germline V and J ends were trimmed by 4 bases and 7 bases, with 17 bases remaining between them. The CDR3 spans 15 residues. Germline CDR1 SGDLS, CDR2 YYNGEE. CDR3: CASSFGDLGSEKLFF. In nucleotides, the CDR3 is TGTGCCAGCAGCTTCGGGGATCTTGGGTCTGAAAAACTGTTTTTT.

The chain is built from TRBV27 and TRBJ2-1; TRBD2 agrees at 7 bases. This CDR3 is built from 16 residues. V lost 6 bases, J lost 4 bases, and 12 bases stayed unmatched. Germline-derived CDR1 and CDR2 are MNHEY and SMNVEV (reference sequence). The CDR3 DNA reads TGTGCCAGCAGACCACTGGCGCGGGGGTCGTACAATGAGCAGTTCTTC. It encodes CASRPLARGSYNEQFF.

The chain combines TRBV10-3 with TRBJ2-2; tentatively, D is TRBD1 (6 bases). This CDR3 has 15 amino acids. V gave up 5 bases and J gave up 6 bases, with 16 bases separating them. The germline V gene has CDR1 ENHRY and CDR2 SYGVKD. The CDR3 DNA is TGTGCCATCAGTTTCGACAGGCTACCCCCCGGGGAGCTGTTTTTT. It specifies CAISFDRLPPGELFF.

V gene TRBV9 combines with J gene TRBJ1-6; the D is unclear. Germline CDR1 reads SGDLS; CDR2 reads YYNGEE. This CDR3 contains 13 residues. V lost 0 bases and J 7 bases, leaving 5 bases between the germline ends. CDR3 in DNA: TGTGCCAGCAGCGTAGGGGAGAATTCACCCCTCCACTTT. Its protein is CASSVGENSPLHF. Variable domain in full (rest from reference TRBV9 and TRBJ1-6): DSGVTQTPKHLITATGQRVTLRCSPRSGDLSVYWYQQSLDQGLQFLIQYYNGEERAKGNILERFSAQQFPDLHSELNLSSLELGDSALYFCASSVGENSPLHFGNGTRLTVT.

The chain employs TRBV4-3 and TRBJ2-2; 7 nucleotides align to TRBD1. The length of the CDR3 is 21 residues. The V gene's germline CDR1 is LGHNA and CDR2 YSLEER. V dropped 2 bases and J dropped 0; count of bases not matched to a gene: 18. CDR3 region: CASSQFPPSETGTANTGELFF. CDR3 DNA: TGCGCCAGCAGCCAATTCCCCCCCTCCGAGACCGGGACAGCGAACACCGGGGAGCTGTTTTTT.

The chain couples TRBV2 to TRBJ1-3, with D possibly matching TRBD1 (5 bases). The CDR3 length is 15 residues. With 1 base removed from V and 3 bases from J, the gap between germline ends came to 10 bases. Germline CDR1 is SNHLY and CDR2 is FYNNEI. The CDR3 DNA is TGTGCCAGCAGTGAAGGGGGCTTCAGTGGAAACACCATATATTTT. This codes for CASSEGGFSGNTIYF.

As to this clone: At one end the junction does not follow the germline gene, possibly because of a read error. V and J are TRBV25-1 and TRBJ1-2; D not certain. The CDR3 spans 12 residues. Germline loops: CDR1 MGHDK, CDR2 SYGVNS. CDR3 loop: CASSEFEAATPF. CDR3 DNA: TGTGCCAGCAGTGAATTCGAGGCCGCAACTCCCTTC.

The chain couples TRBV7-2 to TRBJ2-7; the D gene is possibly TRBD2 (5 bases). The length of the CDR3 is 15 residues. The ends were cut back, 4 bases at V and 2 bases at J, with 15 bases in the middle. Germline loops: CDR1 SGHTA, CDR2 FQGNSA. CDR3 amino acids: CASSYHGVSTYEQYF. The CDR3 nucleotides read TGTGCCAGCAGCTACCACGGGGTTAGTACCTACGAGCAGTACTTC.

This clone was seen just once. This rearrangement joins TRBV18 to TRBJ1-1; weak D call: TRBD1 (6 bases). This CDR3 is 16 amino acids long. Germline assignment: CDR1 KGHSH and CDR2 LQKENI. The germline V and J ends were trimmed by 2 bases and 3 bases, with 16 bases remaining between them. The CDR3 here is CASSPLSQQGDTEAFF. CDR3 sequence (DNA): TGTGCCAGCTCACCATTATCTCAACAGGGCGACACTGAAGCTTTCTTT.

V usage is TRBV28 and J usage is TRBJ1-4; D not certain. V gave up 8 bases and J gave up 7 bases, with 11 bases separating them. The CDR3 runs 12 residues. Germline V gene lookup returns CDR1 MDHEN and CDR2 SYDVKM. The CDR3 nucleotides read TGTGCCAGCTTCTCCCGGGGTGAAAAACTGTTTTTT. This encodes CASFSRGEKLFF.

The genes are TRBV6-5 and TRBJ2-3; D uncertain. V gave up 6 bases and J gave up 6 bases, with 13 bases separating them. Per the germline V gene, CDR1 is MNHEY and CDR2 is SVGAGI. The length of the CDR3 is 13 residues. CDR3 in amino acids: CASSTATHDTQYF. CDR3 nucleotides: TGTGCCAGCAGCACAGCCACACATGATACGCAGTATTTT.

The chain is built from TRBV7-2 and TRBJ1-6, with 12 nucleotides matching TRBD1. The germline CDR1 and CDR2 sequences are SGHTA and FQGNSA. The CDR3 consists of 14 residues. The V gene end was trimmed by 5 bases and the J gene end by 9 bases; junction bases not matched to a gene: 2. This CDR3 reads CASSRGQGASPLHF. In DNA form, the CDR3 reads TGTGCCAGCAGCCGGGGACAGGGGGCTTCACCCCTCCACTTT.

V usage is TRBV9 and J usage is TRBJ2-7; possibly TRBD1 for D (5 bases). The CDR3 sequence is 13 residues long. Germline CDR1 SGDLS, CDR2 YYNGEE. V lost 0 bases and J 7 bases, leaving 11 bases between the germline ends. The chain's CDR3 is CASSVGSGSEQYF. DNA for the CDR3: TGTGCCAGCAGCGTAGGTTCAGGGTCTGAGCAGTACTTC.

This clone was recorded once. The genes are TRBV9 and TRBJ1-6, with 9 bases identical to TRBD1. The CDR3 runs to 16 residues. Germline V CDR1 and CDR2: SGDLS, YYNGEE. Trimming at V came to 4 bases and at J to 7 bases, leaving 9 bases not matched to a gene. The CDR3 DNA reads TGTGCCAGCAGCCGAGCCGGGACAGGGCTAAATTCACCCCTCCACTTT. As protein: CASSRAGTGLNSPLHF.

The gene calls are TRBV2 and TRBJ1-2, with 11 bases aligning to TRBD1. The CDR3 is 17 residues long. Trimming cost V 5 bases and J 4 bases; bases outside gene matches: 12. CDR1 and CDR2 from the germline V gene are SNHLY and FYNNEI. This CDR3 reads CASSFRTGGAGRYGYTF. CDR3 nucleotide sequence: TGTGCCAGCAGTTTTCGGACAGGGGGCGCGGGACGCTATGGCTACACCTTC.

V usage is TRBV18 and J usage is TRBJ2-7, with D perhaps matching TRBD2 (7 bases). Germline loops: CDR1 KGHSH, CDR2 LQKENI. The CDR3 loop spans 15 amino acids. V was clipped by 2 bases and J by 4 bases, with 15 bases between them. In DNA, the CDR3 is TGTGCCAGCTCACCAGGGAACAGGGAGGGTTACGAGCAGTACTTC. Amino acids: CASSPGNREGYEQYF.

The sample holds a few counts of this clone. The chain couples TRBV27 to TRBJ1-1; tentative D call: TRBD1 (6 bases). The CDR3 is 13 residues long. Germline assignment: CDR1 MNHEY and CDR2 SMNVEV (reference sequence). The V end lost 6 bases, the J end lost 3 bases, and 11 bases lay between the germline ends. CDR3 bases: TGTGCCAGCAGGGGAGGGGGGTACACTGAAGCTTTCTTT. Protein product: CASRGGGYTEAFF.

This clone was counted a single time. This chain links TRBV13 with TRBJ2-2; 9 nucleotides match TRBD1. CDR3 length: 16 amino acids. The V gene's germline CDR1 is PRHDT and CDR2 FYEKMQ (reference sequence). V lost 5 bases and J lost 4; bases outside the gene matches: 8. The CDR3 region is CASSLTGTGFTGELFF. Written as DNA, the CDR3 is TGTGCCAGCAGCCTAACCGGGACAGGGTTCACCGGGGAGCTGTTTTTT.

The chain couples TRBV6-5 to TRBJ2-5; TRBD1 matches 8 bases. Gene TRBJ2-7 matches the end of the DNA better, so the J call may be wrong. CDR3 length: 14 residues. Germline V gene sequence: CDR1 MNHEY, CDR2 SVGAGI. For the CDR3, the DNA is TGTGCCAGCAGCCCCGGGACAGGTAACTACGAGCAGTACTTC. Amino acids: CASSPGTGNYEQYF.

The rearrangement uses TRBV11-2 and TRBJ2-3; possible D gene TRBD1, 5 bases. The CDR3 has 16 amino acids. The V gene lost 1 base and the J gene lost 2 bases, with 13 bases spanning the gap. CDR1 is SGHAT, CDR2 FQNNGV, per germline. CDR3 residues: CASSLGGRSFTDTQYF. In nucleotides, the CDR3 is TGTGCCAGCAGCTTAGGGGGCAGGAGTTTCACAGATACGCAGTATTTT.

This chain joins TRBV7-3 and TRBJ1-1, with D possibly TRBD1 on 5 matching bases. Trimming took off 2 bases at V and 2 bases at J, with 6 bases between the two ends. The CDR3 contains 13 residues. CDR1 is SGHTA, CDR2 FQGTGA, per germline. The CDR3 is CASSLGANTEAFF. The CDR3 region has the DNA TGTGCCAGCAGCTTAGGGGCAAACACTGAAGCTTTCTTT.

The rearrangement links TRBV9 to TRBJ2-6; D is possibly TRBD2 (5 bases). The V end lost 0 bases, the J end lost 3 bases, and 7 bases lay between the germline ends. Germline CDR1 is SGDLS and CDR2 is YYNGEE. CDR3 length: 15 residues. This CDR3 reads CASSVEGGGANVLTF. Written as DNA, the CDR3 is TGTGCCAGCAGCGTAGAAGGAGGTGGGGCCAACGTCCTGACTTTC.

The chain's CDR3 is CASSALAGGNDNEQFF. The CDR3 DNA follows: TGTGCCAGCAGCGCACTAGCGGGAGGGAACGACAATGAGCAGTTCTTC. The chain is built from TRBV5-4 and TRBJ2-1; 13 positions match TRBD2. CDR1 and CDR2 from the germline V gene are SGHNT and YYREEE (reference sequence). The V gene end was trimmed by 4 bases and the J gene end by 5 bases; junction bases not matched to a gene: 6. This CDR3 region has 16 residues.

The CDR3 loop reads CASSIRTLNTEAFF. The CDR3 region has the DNA TGTGCCAGTAGTATCCGGACTCTAAACACTGAAGCTTTCTTT. This chain connects TRBV19 to TRBJ1-1, with no clear D. CDR1 is LNHDA, CDR2 SQIVND, per germline (reference sequence). Trimming removed 3 bases from V and 2 bases from J, with 10 bases in between. The CDR3 loop spans 14 amino acids.

This chain connects TRBV29-1 to TRBJ2-6; D not resolved. The CDR3 loop spans 13 amino acids. CDR1 and CDR2 from the germline V gene are SQVTM and ANQGSEA. The V end was cut by 3 bases, the J end by 0 bases, with 3 bases between. CDR3 sequence: CSVDSSGANVLTF. Here the CDR3 DNA reads TGCAGCGTTGACAGCTCTGGGGCCAACGTCCTGACTTTC.

This sequence joins TRBV7-3 and TRBJ1-1; 7 bases are shared with TRBD1. Trimming removed 0 bases from V and 2 bases from J; junction bases left unmatched: 3. This CDR3 region has 15 residues. The germline V gene encodes CDR1 SGHTA and CDR2 FQGTGA. The CDR3 coding sequence is TGTGCCAGCAGCTTAACGCACAGGGGAAACACTGAAGCTTTCTTT. Its protein product is CASSLTHRGNTEAFF. The full variable domain, rest sourced from reference TRBV7-3 and TRBJ1-1, is GAGVSQTPSNKVTEKGKYVELRCDPISGHTALYWYRQSLGQGPEFLIYFQGTGAADDSGLPNDRFFAVRPEGSVSTLKIQRTERGDSAVYLCASSLTHRGNTEAFFGQGTRLTVV.

The chain links TRBV14 to TRBJ1-1; unclear D gene. CDR1 and CDR2 from the germline V gene are SGHDN and FVKESK. The CDR3 loop spans 12 amino acids. Trimming left V 1 base short and J 11 bases short, with 11 bases between. CDR3 loop: CASSQVFGGAFF. The CDR3 DNA reads TGTGCCAGCAGCCAAGTATTTGGCGGGGCTTTCTTT.